The sequence of this T cell receptor (beta chain) was determined in a study of T-cell reconstitution after alpha-beta-depleted transplantation in children. The CDR3 covers 15 residues. Germline CDR1 is MNHNS and CDR2 is SASEGT. V was pared by 6 bases and J by 2 bases, with 7 bases of the junction left unmatched. Construction of the TCRbeta library involved unique molecular identifiers. From the PCR reads, TCRdb called clonotypes with MiXCR, one entry per CDR3 protein. The sample holds more than 40,000 distinct CDR3 sequences, 52% seen once. The study, taken as a whole, reports: The study reportedly traced alpha-beta T cells about two months after transplant to several hundred expanded graft clones. At one year after transplant, newly produced T cells mostly accounted for T-cell counts and diversity. Surviving recipient T cells and thymic progenitors underlay high day-60 TCRbeta diversity in some patients.

This clonotype turned up a few times. Its cognate antigen is unknown. The chain links TRBV6-1 to TRBJ2-3; TRBD2 matches at 8 bases. This receptor was taken from a boy in the first two years of life with SCID, due to receive a stem cell transplant. The source was peripheral blood, collected before TCRalphabeta/CD19-depleted stem cell transplant. The DNA for the CDR3 is TGTGCCAGCAGCAGGCGGGGGGACCTCACAGATACGCAGTATTTT. Translating it yields CASSRRGDLTDTQYF.